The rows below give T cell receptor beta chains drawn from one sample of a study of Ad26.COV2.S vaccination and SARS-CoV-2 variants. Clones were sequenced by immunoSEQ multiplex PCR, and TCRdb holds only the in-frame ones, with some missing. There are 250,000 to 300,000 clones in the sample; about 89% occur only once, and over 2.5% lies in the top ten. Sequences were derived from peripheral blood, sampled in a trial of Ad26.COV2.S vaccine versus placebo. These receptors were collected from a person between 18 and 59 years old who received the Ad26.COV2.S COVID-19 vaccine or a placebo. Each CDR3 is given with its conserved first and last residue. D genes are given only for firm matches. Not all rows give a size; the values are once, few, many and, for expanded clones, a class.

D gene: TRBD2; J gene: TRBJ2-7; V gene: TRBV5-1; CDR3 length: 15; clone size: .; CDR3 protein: CASSLGAGGSHEQYF; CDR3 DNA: TGCGCCAGCAGCTTGGGAGCGGGAGGCTCCCACGAGCAGTACTTC
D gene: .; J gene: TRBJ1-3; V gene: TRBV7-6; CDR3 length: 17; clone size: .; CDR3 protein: CASSLAGDRSSGNTIYF; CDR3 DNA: TGTGCCAGCAGCTTAGCGGGGGACCGGTCCTCTGGAAACACCATATATTTT
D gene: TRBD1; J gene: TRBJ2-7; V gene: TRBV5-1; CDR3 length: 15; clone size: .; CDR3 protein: CASSLVGTGRYEQYF; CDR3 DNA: TGCGCCAGCAGCTTGGTAGGGACAGGGAGGTACGAGCAGTACTTC
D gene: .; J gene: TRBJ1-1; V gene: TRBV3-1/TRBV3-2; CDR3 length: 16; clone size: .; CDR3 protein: CASSQEAATMNTEAFF; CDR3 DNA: TGTGCCAGCAGCCAAGAAGCTGCCACGATGAACACTGAAGCTTTCTTT
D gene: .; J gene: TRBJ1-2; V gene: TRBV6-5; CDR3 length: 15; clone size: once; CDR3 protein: CASSYSSTFNYGYTF; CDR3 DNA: TGTGCCAGCAGTTACTCGTCTACATTTAACTATGGCTACACCTTC
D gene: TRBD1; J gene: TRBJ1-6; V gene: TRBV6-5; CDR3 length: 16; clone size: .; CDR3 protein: CASSYDRGQGYSPLHF; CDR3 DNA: TGTGCCAGCAGTTACGATAGGGGACAGGGATATTCACCCCTCCACTTT
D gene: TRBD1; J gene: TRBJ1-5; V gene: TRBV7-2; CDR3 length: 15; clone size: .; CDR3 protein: CASSLGGTGAQPQHF; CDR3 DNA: TGTGCCAGCAGCTTAGGCGGGACAGGGGCTCAGCCCCAGCATTTT
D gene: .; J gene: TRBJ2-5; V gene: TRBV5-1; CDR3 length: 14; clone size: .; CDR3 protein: CASSLGDLQETQYF; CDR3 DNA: TGCGCCAGCAGCTTGGGGGACTTACAAGAGACCCAGTACTTC
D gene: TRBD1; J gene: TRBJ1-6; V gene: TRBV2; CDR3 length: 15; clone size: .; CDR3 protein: CASSREQGDNSPLHF; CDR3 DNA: TGTGCCAGCAGCCGAGAACAGGGGGATAATTCACCCCTCCACTTT
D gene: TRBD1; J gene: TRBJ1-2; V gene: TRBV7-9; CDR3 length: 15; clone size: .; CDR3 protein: CASSSWTGDNYGYTF; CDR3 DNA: TGTGCCAGCAGCTCCTGGACAGGGGATAACTATGGCTACACCTTC
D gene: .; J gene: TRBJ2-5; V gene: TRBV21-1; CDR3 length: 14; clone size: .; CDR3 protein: CASSKGTGGETQYF; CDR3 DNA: TGTGCCAGCAGCAAAGGAACAGGGGGAGAGACCCAGTACTTC
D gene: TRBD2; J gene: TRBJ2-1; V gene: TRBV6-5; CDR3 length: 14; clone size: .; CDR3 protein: CASALAGGLNEQFF; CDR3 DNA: TGTGCCAGCGCACTAGCGGGAGGTCTAAATGAGCAGTTCTTC
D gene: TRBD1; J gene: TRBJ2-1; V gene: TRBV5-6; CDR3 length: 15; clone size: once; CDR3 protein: CASSFRDRGEGEQFF; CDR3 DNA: TGTGCCAGCAGCTTCCGGGACAGGGGGGAGGGTGAGCAGTTCTTC
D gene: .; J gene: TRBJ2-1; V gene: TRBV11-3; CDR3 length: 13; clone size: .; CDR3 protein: CASSSQSNNEQFF; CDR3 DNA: TGTGCCAGCAGCTCCCAGAGTAACAATGAGCAGTTCTTC
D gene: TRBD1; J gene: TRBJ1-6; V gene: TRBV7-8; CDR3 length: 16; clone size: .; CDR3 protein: CASRDEGGAYNSPLHF; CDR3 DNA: TGTGCCAGCAGGGACGAAGGGGGCGCTTATAATTCACCCCTCCACTTT
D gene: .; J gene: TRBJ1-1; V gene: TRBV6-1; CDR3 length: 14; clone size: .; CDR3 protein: CASSEAGAGTEAFF; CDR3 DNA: TGTGCCAGCAGTGAAGCAGGGGCCGGCACTGAAGCTTTCTTT
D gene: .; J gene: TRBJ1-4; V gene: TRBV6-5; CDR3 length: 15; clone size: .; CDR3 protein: CASSYGGQLNEKLFF; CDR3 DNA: TGTGCCAGCAGTTACGGTGGACAGCTTAATGAAAAACTGTTTTTT
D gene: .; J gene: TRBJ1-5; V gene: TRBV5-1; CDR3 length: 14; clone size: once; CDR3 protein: CASSLAGVNQPQHF; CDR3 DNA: TGCGCCAGCAGCTTGGCGGGGGTGAATCAGCCCCAGCATTTT
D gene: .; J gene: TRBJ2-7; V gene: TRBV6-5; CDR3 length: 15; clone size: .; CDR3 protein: CASSLAQAEAYEQYF; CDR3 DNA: TGTGCCAGCAGTCTAGCCCAAGCGGAAGCTTACGAGCAGTACTTC
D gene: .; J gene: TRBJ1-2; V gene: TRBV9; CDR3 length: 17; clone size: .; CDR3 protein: CASSASPARGKYYGYTF; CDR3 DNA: TGTGCCAGCAGCGCATCACCAGCGAGGGGTAAATACTATGGCTACACCTTC
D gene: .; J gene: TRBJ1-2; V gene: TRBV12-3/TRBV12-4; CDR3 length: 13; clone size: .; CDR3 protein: CASSFWHAYGYTF; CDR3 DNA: TGTGCCAGCAGTTTTTGGCACGCCTATGGCTACACCTTC
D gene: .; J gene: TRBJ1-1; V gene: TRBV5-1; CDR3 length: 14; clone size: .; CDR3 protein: CASSLGAFNTEAFF; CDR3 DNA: TGCGCCAGCAGCTTGGGGGCTTTTAACACTGAAGCTTTCTTT
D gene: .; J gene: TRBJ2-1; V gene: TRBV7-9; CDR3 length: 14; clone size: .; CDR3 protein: CASSLDPSYNEQFF; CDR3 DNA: TGTGCCAGCAGCTTAGATCCCTCCTACAATGAGCAGTTCTTC
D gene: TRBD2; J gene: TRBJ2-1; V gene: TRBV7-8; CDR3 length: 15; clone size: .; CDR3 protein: CASSLWGLANNEQFF; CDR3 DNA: TGTGCCAGCAGCCTATGGGGACTAGCGAACAATGAGCAGTTCTTC
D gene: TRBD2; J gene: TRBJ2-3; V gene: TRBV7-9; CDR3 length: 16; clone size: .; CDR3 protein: CASSFGLAGGTDTQYF; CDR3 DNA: TGTGCCAGCAGCTTCGGGCTAGCGGGGGGTACAGATACGCAGTATTTT
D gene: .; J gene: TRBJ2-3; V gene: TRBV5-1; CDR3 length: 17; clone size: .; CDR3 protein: CASSQLPGQLSTDTQYF; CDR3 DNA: TGCGCCAGCAGCCAACTACCGGGACAATTGTCCACAGATACGCAGTATTTT
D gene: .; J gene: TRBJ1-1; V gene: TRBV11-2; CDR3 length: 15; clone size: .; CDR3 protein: CASSREGGSNTEAFF; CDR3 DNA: TGTGCCAGCAGTCGTGAAGGGGGGTCGAACACTGAAGCTTTCTTT
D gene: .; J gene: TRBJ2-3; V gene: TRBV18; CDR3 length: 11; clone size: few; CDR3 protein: CASSPGDTQYF; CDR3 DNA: TGTGCCAGCTCACCAGGGGATACGCAGTATTTT
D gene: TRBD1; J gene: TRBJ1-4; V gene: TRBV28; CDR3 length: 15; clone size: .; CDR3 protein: CASSLAGTGPEKLFF; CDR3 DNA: TGTGCCAGCAGTTTAGCCGGGACAGGGCCGGAAAAACTGTTTTTT
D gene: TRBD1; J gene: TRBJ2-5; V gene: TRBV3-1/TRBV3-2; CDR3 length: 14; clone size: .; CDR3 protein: CASSLRTGGETQYF; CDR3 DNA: TGTGCCAGCAGCCTTCGGACAGGGGGAGAGACCCAGTACTTC
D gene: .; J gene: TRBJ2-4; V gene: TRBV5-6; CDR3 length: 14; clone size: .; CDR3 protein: CASSLGGGKNIQYF; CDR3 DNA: TGTGCCAGCAGCTTGGGGGGCGGCAAAAACATTCAGTACTTC
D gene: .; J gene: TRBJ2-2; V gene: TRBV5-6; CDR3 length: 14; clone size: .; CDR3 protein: CASSKTMGTGELFF; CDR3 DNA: TGTGCCAGCAGTAAAACTATGGGCACCGGGGAGCTGTTTTTT
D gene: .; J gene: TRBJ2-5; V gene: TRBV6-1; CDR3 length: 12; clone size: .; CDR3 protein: CASSELGETQYF; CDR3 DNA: TGTGCCAGCAGTGAACTCGGGGAGACCCAGTACTTC